This T cell receptor (beta chain) stems from a study of early T cells in non-severe SARS-CoV-2 infection. As for the study in general: Sequencing used unsorted whole-blood bulk RNA, so chains lack pairing.

This clonotype showed up many times. Its antigen is undetermined. The CDR3 consists of 14 residues. Germline V gene lookup returns CDR1 GTSNPN and CDR2 SVGIG (reference sequence). The germline V and J ends were trimmed by 8 bases and 4 bases, with 19 bases remaining between them. In the library, individual cDNA molecules carried attached unique molecular identifiers. TCRdb used MiXCR to reprocess the 5' RACE reads, holding one entry per CDR3 protein. The data show 55,000 to 70,000 distinct CDR3 sequences, roughly 5.3% seen once. Notes on the study in general: VDJdb matching, biased toward anti-spike CD8 responses, missed private and CD4 specificities.

The source of this sequence is an adult who was a healthcare worker with PCR-confirmed SARS-CoV-2 infection or an uninfected control (not recorded which). Sequenced: whole blood. This sequence joins TRBV30 and TRBJ2-3; D might be TRBD2 (6 bases). CDR3 loop: CARGSVVRADTQYF. CDR3 coding DNA: TGTGCCCGGGGGAGCGTCGTCAGGGCAGATACGCAGTATTTT. The full variable domain, in which reference TRBV30 and TRBJ2-3 provide the parts outside the CDR3, is SQTIHQWPATLVQPVGSPLSLECTVEGTSNPNLYWYRQAAGRGLQLLFYSVGIGQISSEVPQNLSASRPQDRQFILSSKKLLLSDSGFYLCARGSVVRADTQYFGPGTRLTVL.